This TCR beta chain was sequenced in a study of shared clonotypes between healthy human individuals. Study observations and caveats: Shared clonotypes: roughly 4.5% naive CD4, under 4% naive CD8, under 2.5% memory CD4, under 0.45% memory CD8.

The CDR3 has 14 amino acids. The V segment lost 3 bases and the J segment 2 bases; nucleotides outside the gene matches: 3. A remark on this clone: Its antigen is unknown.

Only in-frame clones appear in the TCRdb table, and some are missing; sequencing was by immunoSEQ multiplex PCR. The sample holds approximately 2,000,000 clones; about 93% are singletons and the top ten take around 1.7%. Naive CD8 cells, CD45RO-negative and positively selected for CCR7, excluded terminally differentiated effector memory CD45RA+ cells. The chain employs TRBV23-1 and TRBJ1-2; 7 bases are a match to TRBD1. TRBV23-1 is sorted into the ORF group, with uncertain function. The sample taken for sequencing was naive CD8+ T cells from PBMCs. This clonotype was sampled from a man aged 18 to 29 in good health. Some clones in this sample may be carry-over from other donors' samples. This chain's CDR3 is CASSHDRVNYGYTF. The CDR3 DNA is TGCGCCAGCAGTCACGACAGGGTAAACTATGGCTACACCTTC.